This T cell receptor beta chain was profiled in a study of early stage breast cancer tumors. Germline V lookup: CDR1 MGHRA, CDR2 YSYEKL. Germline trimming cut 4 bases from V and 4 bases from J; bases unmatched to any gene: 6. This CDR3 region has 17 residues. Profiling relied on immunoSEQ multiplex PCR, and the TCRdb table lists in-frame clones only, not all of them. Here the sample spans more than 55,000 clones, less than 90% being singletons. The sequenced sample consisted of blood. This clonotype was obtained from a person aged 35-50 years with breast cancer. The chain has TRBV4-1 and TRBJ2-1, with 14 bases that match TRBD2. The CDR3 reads CASSPGTSGRAYNEQFF. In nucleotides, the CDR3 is TGCGCCAGCAGCCCGGGGACTAGCGGGAGAGCATACAATGAGCAGTTCTTC.